This T cell receptor (beta chain) is from a study of control samples from healthy donors and cancer patients (dated by TCRdb to about 2020). The protocol used for the library was the immunoSEQ multiplex PCR assay. The source is immuneACCESS, and TCRdb retained only in-frame sequences with V and J called. Part of the clones is not carried over; for the studies checked, unresolved V genes explain less than half of this, and the remainder is unexplained. The sample profile shows about 120,000 clones; about 93% of them were found once. The ten largest make up less than 3.5% of the sample. The germline V gene (reference sequence) gives CDR1 as SEHNR and CDR2 as FQNEAQ. V is clipped by 0 bases and J by 7 bases, and the sequence between their germline boundaries is 10 bases long. The CDR3 runs 14 amino acids, cysteine and phenylalanine included. Only the CDR3 DNA stays, 42 bases, in frame from base 1. Worth noting for this clone: Its cognate antigen has yet to be identified. No much larger clone exists at a distance of one base, and base qualities are not known.

The receptor was derived from a young man in good health. The sequenced material came from blood. The chain links TRBV7-9 with TRBJ2-1, with the D gene call left open. The DNA is TGTGCCAGCAGCTTAGCGGACCCCCGAAATGAGCAGTTCTTC. It translates to CASSLADPRNEQFF.